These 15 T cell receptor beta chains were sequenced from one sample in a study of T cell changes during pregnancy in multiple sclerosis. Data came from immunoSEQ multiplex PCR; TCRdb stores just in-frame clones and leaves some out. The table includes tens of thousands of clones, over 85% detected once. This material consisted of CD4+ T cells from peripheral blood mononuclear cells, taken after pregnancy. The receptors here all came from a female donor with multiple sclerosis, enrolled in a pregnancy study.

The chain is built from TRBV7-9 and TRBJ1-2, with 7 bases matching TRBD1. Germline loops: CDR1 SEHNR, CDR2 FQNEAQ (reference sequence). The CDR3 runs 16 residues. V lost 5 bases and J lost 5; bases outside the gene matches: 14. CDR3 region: CASSISGTAGRYGYTF. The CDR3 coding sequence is TGTGCCAGCAGCATTTCCGGGACAGCCGGCAGATATGGCTACACCTTC.

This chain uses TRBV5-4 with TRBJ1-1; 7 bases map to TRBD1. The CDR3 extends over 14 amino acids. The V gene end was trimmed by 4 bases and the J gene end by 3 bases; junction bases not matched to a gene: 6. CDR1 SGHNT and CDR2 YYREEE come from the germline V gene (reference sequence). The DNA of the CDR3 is TGTGCCAGCAGCCCTTATCAGGGGGACACTGAAGCTTTCTTT. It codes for CASSPYQGDTEAFF.

CDR3 nucleotide sequence: TGCGCCAGCAGCCAAGATTCGTGGGGCTTAGGGAATGAAAAACTGTTTTTT. Its protein is CASSQDSWGLGNEKLFF. The chain combines TRBV4-1 with TRBJ1-4, with D maybe TRBD1 (5 bases). This CDR3 has 17 amino acids. V was clipped by 0 bases and J by 5 bases, with 16 bases between them. Germline V gene data show CDR1 as MGHRA and CDR2 as YSYEKL.

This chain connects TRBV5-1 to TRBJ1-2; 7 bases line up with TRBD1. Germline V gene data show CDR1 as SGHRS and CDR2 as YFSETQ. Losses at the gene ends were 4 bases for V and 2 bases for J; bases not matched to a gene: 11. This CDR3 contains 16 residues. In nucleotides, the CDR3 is TGCGCCAGCAGCGGATCCAACAGGGGAGGAAACTATGGCTACACCTTC. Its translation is CASSGSNRGGNYGYTF.

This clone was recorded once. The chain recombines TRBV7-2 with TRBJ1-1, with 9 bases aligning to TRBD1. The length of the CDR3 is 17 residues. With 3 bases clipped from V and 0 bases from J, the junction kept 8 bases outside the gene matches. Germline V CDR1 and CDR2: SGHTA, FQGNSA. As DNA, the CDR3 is TGTGCCAGCAGCTTGGGACAGGGCTCTCTTATGAACACTGAAGCTTTCTTT. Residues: CASSLGQGSLMNTEAFF.

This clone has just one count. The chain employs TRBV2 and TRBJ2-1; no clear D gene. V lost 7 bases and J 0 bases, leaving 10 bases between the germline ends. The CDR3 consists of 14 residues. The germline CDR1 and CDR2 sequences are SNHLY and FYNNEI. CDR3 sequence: CASIADGSYNEQFF. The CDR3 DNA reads TGTGCCAGCATAGCAGACGGCTCCTACAATGAGCAGTTCTTC.

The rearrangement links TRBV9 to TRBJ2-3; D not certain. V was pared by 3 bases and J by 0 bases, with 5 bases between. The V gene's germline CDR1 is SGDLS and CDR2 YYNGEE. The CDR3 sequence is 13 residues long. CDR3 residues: CASSAPSTDTQYF. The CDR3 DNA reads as TGTGCCAGCAGCGCCCCTAGCACAGATACGCAGTATTTT.

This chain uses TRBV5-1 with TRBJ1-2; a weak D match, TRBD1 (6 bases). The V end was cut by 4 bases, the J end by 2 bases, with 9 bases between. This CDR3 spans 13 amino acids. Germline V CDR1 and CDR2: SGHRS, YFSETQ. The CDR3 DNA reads TGCGCCAGCAGCACCGACAGGAACTATGGCTACACCTTC. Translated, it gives CASSTDRNYGYTF.

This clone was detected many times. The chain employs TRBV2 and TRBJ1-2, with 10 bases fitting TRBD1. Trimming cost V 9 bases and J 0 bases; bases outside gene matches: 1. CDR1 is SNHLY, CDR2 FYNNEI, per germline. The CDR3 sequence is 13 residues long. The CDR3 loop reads CARTGGPNYGYTF. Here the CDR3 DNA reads TGTGCCAGGACAGGGGGCCCTAACTATGGCTACACCTTC.

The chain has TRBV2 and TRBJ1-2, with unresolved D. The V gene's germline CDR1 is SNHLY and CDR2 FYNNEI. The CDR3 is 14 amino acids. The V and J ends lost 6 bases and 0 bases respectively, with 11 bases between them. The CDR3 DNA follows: TGTGCCAGCAGCTGGGAGGTAGCTAACTATGGCTACACCTTC. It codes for CASSWEVANYGYTF.

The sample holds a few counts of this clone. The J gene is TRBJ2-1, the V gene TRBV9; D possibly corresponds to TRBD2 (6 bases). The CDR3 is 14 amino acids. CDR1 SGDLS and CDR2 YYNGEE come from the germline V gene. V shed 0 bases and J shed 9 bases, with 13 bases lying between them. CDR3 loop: CASSVVPEAGEQFF. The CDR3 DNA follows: TGTGCCAGCAGCGTAGTCCCCGAAGCGGGTGAGCAGTTCTTC.

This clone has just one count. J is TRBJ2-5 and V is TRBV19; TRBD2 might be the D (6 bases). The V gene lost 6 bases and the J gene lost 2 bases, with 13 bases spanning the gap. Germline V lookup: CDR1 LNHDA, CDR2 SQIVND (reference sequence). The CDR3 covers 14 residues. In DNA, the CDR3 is TGTGCCAGTAGCTCCGGGACTTTGCAAGAGACCCAGTACTTC. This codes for CASSSGTLQETQYF.

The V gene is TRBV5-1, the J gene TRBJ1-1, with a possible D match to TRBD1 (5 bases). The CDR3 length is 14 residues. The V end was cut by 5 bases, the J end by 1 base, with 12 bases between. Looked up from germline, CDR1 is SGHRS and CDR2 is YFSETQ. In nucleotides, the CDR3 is TGCGCCAGCAGAATGTCGCAGGGGAACACTGAAGCTTTCTTT. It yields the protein CASRMSQGNTEAFF.

The CDR3 region is CASSQEPGGPYEQYF. The CDR3 DNA reads as TGCGCCAGCAGCCAAGAACCGGGGGGCCCCTACGAGCAGTACTTC. The chain has TRBV5-1 and TRBJ2-7, with a possible D match to TRBD2 (7 bases). Germline CDR1 is SGHRS and CDR2 is YFSETQ. The CDR3 runs to 15 residues. V lost 4 bases to trimming and J lost 2 bases, with 16 bases between them.

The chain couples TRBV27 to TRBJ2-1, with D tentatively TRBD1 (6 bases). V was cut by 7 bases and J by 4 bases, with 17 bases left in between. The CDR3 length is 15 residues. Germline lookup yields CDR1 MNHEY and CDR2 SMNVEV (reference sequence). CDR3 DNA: TGTGCCAGCATCTCTATTAGGGGGTCGTACAATGAGCAGTTCTTC. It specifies CASISIRGSYNEQFF.